The present entry profiles one T cell receptor beta chain with its context. PCR used 60 Vbeta primers and 13 Jbeta primers. Sequencing was performed with immunoSEQ multiplex PCR; in TCRdb, only in-frame clones are kept and a portion is missing. The data show 95,000 to 150,000 clones, around 74% seen once. V lost 5 bases to trimming and J lost 5 bases; unmatched junction nucleotides: 5. CDR1 and CDR2 from the germline V gene are SGHNT and YENEEA. The CDR3 loop spans 13 amino acids. The data stem from a study of cytomegalovirus exposure and HLA in healthy donors. Sequenced material: PBMCs. V and J are TRBV11-3 and TRBJ2-5; TRBD1 agrees at 7 bases. The source of this sequence is a man aged 55 to 70 in good health and CMV-seropositive. Written as DNA, the CDR3 is TGTGCCAGCAGCGACACAGGGGTGGAGACCCAGTACTTC. It specifies CASSDTGVETQYF.